This T cell receptor beta chain was captured by sequencing in a study of beta chain features in type 1 diabetes. Study conclusions and caveats: TCRB CDR3s from Type 1 diabetes patients were moderately but significantly shorter in all four CD4+ subsets. The naive, central memory and Treg TCRB repertoires showed an apparent similarity that was greater among patients than among healthy donors.

Staining for CD45RO/CCR7/CD25/CD127/CD95/CD27 allowed sorting of CD4+ naive, central memory, regulatory and stem cell-like memory cells. V lost 0 bases to trimming and J lost 8 bases, with 13 bases between them. This CDR3 is built from 15 residues. Per the germline V gene, CDR1 is MGHRA and CDR2 is YSYEKL. Expressed TCRB transcripts were sequenced, since all the RNA that had been isolated was reverse transcribed. Here immunoSEQ multiplex PCR was the method, and the copy in TCRdb shows in-frame clones only, minus some. This sample has roughly 300,000 clones; around 7.6% occur once, and the top ten carry 0.44%. In regard to this clone: Its antigen remains unknown.

The source of this sequence is a woman younger than 30 in good health. What was sequenced was central memory CD4+ T cells from blood. The J gene is TRBJ1-4, the V gene TRBV4-1; perhaps TRBD1 as D (5 bases). The CDR3 DNA reads TGCGCCAGCAGCCAAGATCCGGGACCTCGAGAAAAACTGTTTTTT. It codes for CASSQDPGPREKLFF.